This T cell receptor beta chain comes out of a study of identical twins. In its sample, this clonotype was seen a few times. Every donor was a healthy Caucasian. TCRdb processed the 5' RACE reads anew with MiXCR; each CDR3 protein has one entry. The sample lists about 200,000 distinct CDR3 sequences, 5.5% to 7.5% occurring once. This sample was also put to use in a study of T cells expressing NK-cell markers. That report adds: The authors applied an anti-gamma-delta TCR antibody in several experiments, and it restricted sorting to alpha-beta TCR T cells. Among CD8+ T cells from about six donors, dominant NKG2C+ clonotypes accounted for about 1.0-7.0%.

The receptor was derived from a woman between 18 and 30 years old in good health. Source material: CD8+ T cells sorted from blood.

The CDR3: CSATGTGVWTEAFF. The CDR3 DNA reads as TGCAGTGCCACCGGGACAGGGGTTTGGACTGAAGCTTTCTTT. The rearrangement uses TRBV20-1 and TRBJ1-1, with TRBD1 matching over 10 bases. The germline V gene has CDR1 DFQATT and CDR2 SNEGSKA (reference sequence). This CDR3 contains 14 residues. Losses at the gene ends were 6 bases for V and 5 bases for J; bases not matched to a gene: 9.